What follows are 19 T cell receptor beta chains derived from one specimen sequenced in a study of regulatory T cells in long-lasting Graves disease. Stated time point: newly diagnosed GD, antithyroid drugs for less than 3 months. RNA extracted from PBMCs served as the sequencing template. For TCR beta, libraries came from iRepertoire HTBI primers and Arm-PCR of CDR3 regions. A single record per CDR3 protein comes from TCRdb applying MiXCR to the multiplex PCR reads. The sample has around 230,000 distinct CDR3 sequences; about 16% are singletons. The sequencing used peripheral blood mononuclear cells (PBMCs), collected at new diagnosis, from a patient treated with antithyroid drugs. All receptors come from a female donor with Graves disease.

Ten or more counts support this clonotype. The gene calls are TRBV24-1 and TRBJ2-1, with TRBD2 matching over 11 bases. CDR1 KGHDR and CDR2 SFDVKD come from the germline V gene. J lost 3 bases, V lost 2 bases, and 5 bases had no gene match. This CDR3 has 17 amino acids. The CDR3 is CATSDSELAGVYNEQFF. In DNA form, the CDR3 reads TGTGCCACCAGTGATTCTGAACTAGCGGGAGTCTACAATGAGCAGTTCTTC.

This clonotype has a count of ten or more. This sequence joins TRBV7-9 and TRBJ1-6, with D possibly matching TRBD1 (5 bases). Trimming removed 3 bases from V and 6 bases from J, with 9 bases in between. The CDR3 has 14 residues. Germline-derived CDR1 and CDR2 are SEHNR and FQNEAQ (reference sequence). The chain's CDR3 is CASSFGTANSPLHF. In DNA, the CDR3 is TGTGCCAGCAGCTTCGGGACGGCTAATTCACCCCTCCACTTT.

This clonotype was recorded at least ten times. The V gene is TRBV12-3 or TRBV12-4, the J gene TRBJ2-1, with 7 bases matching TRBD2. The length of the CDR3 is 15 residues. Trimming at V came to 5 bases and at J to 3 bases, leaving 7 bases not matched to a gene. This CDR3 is CASSPLGGSYNEQFF. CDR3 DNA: TGTGCCAGCAGTCCCCTGGGCGGGAGCTACAATGAGCAGTTCTTC.

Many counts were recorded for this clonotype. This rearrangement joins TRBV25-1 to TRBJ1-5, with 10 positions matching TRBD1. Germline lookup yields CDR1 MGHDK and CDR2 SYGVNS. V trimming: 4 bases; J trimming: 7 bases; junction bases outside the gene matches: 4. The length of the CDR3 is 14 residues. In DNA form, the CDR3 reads TGTGCCAGCAGTGGACAGGGGGCGGCCCAGCCCCAGCATTTT. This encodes CASSGQGAAQPQHF.

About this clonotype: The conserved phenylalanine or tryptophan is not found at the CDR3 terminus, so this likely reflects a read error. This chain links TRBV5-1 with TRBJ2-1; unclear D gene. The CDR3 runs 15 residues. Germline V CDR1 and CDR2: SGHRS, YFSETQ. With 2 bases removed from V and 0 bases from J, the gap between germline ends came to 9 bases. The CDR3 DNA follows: TGCGCCAGCAGCTTCAGCCAAAGCTCCTACAATGAGCAGTTCTCC. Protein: CASSFSQSSYNEQFS.

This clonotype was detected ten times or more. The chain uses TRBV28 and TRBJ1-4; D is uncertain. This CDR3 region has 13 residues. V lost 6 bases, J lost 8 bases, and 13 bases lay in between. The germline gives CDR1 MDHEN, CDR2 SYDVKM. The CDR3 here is CASRPRPREKLFF. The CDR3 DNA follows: TGTGCCAGCAGGCCGCGGCCGAGGGAAAAACTGTTTTTT.

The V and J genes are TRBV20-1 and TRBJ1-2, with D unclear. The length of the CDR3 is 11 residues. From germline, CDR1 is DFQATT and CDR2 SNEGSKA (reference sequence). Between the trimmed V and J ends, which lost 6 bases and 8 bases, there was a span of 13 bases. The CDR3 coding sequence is TGCAGTGCGGACGGACCGCGGGGCTACACCTTC. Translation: CSADGPRGYTF.

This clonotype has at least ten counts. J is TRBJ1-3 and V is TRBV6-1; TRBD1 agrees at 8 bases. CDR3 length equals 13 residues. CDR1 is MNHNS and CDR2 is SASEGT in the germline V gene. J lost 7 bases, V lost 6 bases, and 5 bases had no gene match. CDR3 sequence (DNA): TGTGCCAGCAGACAGGGGGAGGGGAACACCATATATTTT. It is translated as CASRQGEGNTIYF.

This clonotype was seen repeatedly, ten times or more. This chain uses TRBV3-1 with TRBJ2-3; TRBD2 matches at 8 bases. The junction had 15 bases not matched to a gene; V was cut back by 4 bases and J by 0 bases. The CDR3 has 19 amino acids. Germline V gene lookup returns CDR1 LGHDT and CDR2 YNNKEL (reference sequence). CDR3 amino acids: CASSPPGGTLVESTDTQYF. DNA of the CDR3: TGTGCCAGCAGCCCCCCGGGAGGGACTCTTGTCGAGAGCACAGATACGCAGTATTTT.

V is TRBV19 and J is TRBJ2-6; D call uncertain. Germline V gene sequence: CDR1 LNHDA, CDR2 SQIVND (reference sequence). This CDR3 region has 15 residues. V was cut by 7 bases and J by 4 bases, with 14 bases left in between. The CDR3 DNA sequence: TGTGCCAGTATTTATACCAGGTCCGGGGCCAACGTCCTGACTTTC. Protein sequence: CASIYTRSGANVLTF.

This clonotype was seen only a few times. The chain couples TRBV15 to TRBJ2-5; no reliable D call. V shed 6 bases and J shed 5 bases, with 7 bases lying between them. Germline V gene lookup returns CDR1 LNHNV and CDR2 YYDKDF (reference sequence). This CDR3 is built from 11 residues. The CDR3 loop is CATRGSETQYF. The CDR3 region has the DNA TGTGCCACCAGGGGGTCCGAGACCCAGTACTTC.

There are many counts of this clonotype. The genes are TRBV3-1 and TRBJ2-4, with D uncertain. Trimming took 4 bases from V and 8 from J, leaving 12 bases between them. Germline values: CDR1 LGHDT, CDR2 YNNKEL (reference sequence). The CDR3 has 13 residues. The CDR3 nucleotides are TGTGCCAGCAGCCCCGACAAAGAGGACATTCAGTACTTC. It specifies CASSPDKEDIQYF.

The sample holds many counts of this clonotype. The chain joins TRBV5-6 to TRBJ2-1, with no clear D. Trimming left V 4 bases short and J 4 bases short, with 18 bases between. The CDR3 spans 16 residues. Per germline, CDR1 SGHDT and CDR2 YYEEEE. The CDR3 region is CASSLIESRLYNEQFF. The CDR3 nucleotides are TGTGCCAGCAGCCTGATAGAGTCTAGGCTATACAATGAGCAGTTCTTC.

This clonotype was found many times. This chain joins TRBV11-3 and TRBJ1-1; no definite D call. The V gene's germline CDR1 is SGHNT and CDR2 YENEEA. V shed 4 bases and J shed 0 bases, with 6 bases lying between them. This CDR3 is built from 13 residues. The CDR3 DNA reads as TGTGCCAGCAGCTCCGTTATGAACACTGAAGCTTTCTTT. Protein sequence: CASSSVMNTEAFF.

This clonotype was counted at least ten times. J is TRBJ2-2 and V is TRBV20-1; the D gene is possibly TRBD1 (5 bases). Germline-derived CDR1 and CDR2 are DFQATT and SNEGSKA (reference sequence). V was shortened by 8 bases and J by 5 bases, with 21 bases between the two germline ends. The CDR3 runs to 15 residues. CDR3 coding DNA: TGCAGTCCCGTAGTCAGGAAACGACAGACCGGGGAGCTGTTTTTT. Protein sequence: CSPVVRKRQTGELFF.

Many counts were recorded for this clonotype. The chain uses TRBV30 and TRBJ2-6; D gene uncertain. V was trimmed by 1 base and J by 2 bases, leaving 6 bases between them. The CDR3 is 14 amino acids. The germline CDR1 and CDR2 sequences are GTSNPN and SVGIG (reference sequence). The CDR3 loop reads CAWSGIAGANVLTF. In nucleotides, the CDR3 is TGTGCCTGGAGTGGAATAGCTGGGGCCAACGTCCTGACTTTC. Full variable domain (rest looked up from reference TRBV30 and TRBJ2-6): SQTIHQWPATLVQPVGSPLSLECTVEGTSNPNLYWYRQAAGRGLQLLFYSVGIGQISSEVPQNLSASRPQDRQFILSSKKLLLSDSGFYLCAWSGIAGANVLTFGAGSRLTVL.

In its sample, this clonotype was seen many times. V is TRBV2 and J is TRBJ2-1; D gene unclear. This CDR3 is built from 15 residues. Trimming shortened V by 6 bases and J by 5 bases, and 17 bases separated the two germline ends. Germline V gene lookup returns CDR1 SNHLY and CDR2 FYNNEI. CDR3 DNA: TGTGCCAGCAGCGCAATATTGCGAGGTCACAATGAGCAGTTCTTC. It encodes CASSAILRGHNEQFF.

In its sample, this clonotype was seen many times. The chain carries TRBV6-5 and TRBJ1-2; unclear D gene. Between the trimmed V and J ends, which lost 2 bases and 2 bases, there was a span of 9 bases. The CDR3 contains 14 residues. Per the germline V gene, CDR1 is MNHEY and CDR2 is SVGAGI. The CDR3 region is CASSYGLSNYGYTF. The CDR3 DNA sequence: TGTGCCAGCAGTTACGGTCTATCCAACTATGGCTACACCTTC.

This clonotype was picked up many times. The CDR3 protein is CASSPRGEGEQYF. In DNA, the CDR3 is TGCGCCAGCAGCCCTCGGGGGGAGGGCGAGCAGTACTTC. J is TRBJ2-7 and V is TRBV4-1; 7 nucleotides align to TRBD2. The CDR3 is 13 amino acids. Germline assignment: CDR1 MGHRA and CDR2 YSYEKL. Losses at the gene ends were 4 bases for V and 6 bases for J; bases not matched to a gene: 6.